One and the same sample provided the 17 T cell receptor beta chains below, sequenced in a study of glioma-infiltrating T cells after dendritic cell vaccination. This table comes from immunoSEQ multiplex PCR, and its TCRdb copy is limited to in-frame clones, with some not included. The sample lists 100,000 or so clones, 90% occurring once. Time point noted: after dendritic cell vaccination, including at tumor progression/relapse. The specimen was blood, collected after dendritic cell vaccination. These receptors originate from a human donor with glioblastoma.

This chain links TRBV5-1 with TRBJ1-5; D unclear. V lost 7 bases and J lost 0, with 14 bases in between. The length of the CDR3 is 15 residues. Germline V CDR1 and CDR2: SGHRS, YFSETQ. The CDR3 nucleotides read TGCGCCAGCCAACCCATGGCAGGTAGCAATCAGCCCCAGCATTTT. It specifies CASQPMAGSNQPQHF.

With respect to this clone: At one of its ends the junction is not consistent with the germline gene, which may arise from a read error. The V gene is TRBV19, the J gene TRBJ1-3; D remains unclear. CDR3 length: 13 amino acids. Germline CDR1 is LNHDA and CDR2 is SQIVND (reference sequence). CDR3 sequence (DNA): TGTGCCAGTATCCTACGAGGGTCCCACACCACATATTTT. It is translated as CASILRGSHTTYF.

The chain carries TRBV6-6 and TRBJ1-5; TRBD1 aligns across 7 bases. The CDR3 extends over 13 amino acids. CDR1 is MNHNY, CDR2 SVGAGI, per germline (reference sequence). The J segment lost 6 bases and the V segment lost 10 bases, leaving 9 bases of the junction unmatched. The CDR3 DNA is TGTGCCACCCAGACAGGGACCCGTCAGCCCCAGCATTTT. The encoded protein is CATQTGTRQPQHF.

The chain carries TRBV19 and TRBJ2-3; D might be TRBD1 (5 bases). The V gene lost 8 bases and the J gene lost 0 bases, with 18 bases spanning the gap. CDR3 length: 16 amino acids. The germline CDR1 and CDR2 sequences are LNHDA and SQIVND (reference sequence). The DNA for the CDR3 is TGTGCCAGTTCCACGTCCTTGGGGCTGAGCACAGATACGCAGTATTTT. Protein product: CASSTSLGLSTDTQYF.

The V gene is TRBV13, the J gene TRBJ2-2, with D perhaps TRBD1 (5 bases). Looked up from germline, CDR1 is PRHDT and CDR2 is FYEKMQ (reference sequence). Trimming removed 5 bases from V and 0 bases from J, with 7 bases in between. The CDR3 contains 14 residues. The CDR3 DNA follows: TGTGCCAGCAGCGGGGCAGCGAACACCGGGGAGCTGTTTTTT. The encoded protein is CASSGAANTGELFF.

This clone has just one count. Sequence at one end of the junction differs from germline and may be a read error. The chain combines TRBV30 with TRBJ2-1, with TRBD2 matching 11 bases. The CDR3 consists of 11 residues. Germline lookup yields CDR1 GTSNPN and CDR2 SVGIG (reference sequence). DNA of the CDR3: TGTGCCTGGAGCGGGACTAGCGGAGCCCTCTTC. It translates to CAWSGTSGALF.

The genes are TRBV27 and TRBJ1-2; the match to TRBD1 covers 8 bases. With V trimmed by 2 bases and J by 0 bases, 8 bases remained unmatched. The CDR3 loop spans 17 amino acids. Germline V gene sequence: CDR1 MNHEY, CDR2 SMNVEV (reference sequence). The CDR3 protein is CASSLGGRTGTNYGYTF. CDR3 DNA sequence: TGTGCCAGCAGTTTAGGCGGACGGACAGGGACTAACTATGGCTACACCTTC.

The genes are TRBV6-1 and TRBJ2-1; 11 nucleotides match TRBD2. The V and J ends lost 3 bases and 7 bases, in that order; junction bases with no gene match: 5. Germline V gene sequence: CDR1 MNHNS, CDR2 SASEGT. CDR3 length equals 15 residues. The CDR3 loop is CASSEASGRWNEQFF. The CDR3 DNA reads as TGTGCCAGCAGTGAGGCTAGCGGGAGGTGGAATGAGCAGTTCTTC.

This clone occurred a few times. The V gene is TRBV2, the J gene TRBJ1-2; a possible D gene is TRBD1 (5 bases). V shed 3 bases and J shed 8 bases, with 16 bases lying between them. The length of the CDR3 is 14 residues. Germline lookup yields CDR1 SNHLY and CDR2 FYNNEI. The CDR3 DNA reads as TGTGCCAGCAGTGATGGGTTCCAGAAGGGGGGCTACACCTTC. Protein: CASSDGFQKGGYTF. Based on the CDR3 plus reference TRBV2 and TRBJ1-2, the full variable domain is EPEVTQTPSHQVTQMGQEVILRCVPISNHLYFYWYRQILGQKVEFLVSFYNNEISEKSEIFDDQFSVERPDGSNFTLKIRSTKLEDSAMYFCASSDGFQKGGYTFGSGTRLTVV.

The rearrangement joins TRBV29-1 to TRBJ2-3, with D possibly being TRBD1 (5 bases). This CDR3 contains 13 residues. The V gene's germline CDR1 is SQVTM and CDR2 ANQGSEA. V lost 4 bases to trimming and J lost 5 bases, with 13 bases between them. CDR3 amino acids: CSVGARAKDTQYF. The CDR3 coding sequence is TGCAGCGTTGGGGCCAGGGCTAAAGATACGCAGTATTTT.

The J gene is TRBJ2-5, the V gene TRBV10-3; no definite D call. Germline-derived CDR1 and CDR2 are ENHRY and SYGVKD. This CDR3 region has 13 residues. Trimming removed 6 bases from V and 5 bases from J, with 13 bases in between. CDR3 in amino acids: CAISPTQEETQYF. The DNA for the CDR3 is TGTGCCATCAGCCCTACCCAAGAGGAGACCCAGTACTTC.

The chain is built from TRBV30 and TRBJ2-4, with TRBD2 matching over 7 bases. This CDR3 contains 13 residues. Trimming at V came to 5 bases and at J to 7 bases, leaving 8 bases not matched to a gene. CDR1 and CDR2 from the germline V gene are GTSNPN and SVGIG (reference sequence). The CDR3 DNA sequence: TGTGCCTGGTCCCTTCGACTAGCCAACATTCAGTACTTC. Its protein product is CAWSLRLANIQYF.

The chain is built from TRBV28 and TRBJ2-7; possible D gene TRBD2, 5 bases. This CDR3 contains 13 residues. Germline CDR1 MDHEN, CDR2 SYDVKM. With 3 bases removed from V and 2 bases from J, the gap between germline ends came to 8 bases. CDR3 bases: TGTGCCAGCAGTTTTGAGGGCCCCTACGAGCAGTACTTC. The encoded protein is CASSFEGPYEQYF.

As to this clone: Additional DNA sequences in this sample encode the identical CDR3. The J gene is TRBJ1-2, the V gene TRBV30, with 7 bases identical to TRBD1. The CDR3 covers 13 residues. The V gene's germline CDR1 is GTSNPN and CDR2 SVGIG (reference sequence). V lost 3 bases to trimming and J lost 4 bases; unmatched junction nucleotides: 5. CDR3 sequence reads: CAWSRQGGYGYTF. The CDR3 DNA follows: TGTGCCTGGAGCCGACAGGGAGGCTATGGCTACACCTTC.

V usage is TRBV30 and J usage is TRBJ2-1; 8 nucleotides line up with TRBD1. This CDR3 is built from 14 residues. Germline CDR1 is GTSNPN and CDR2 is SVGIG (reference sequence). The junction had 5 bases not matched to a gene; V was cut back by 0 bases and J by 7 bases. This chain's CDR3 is CAWSVRDRYNEQFF. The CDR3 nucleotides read TGTGCCTGGAGTGTCCGGGACAGGTATAATGAGCAGTTCTTC.

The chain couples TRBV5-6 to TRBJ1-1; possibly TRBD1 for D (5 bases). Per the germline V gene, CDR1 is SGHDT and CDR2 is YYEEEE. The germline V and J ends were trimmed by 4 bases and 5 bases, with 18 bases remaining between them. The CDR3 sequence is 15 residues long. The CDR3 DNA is TGTGCCAGCAGCCCGCCGGGGGTATTAGGAACTGAAGCTTTCTTT. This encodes CASSPPGVLGTEAFF. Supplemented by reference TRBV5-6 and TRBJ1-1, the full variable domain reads DAGVTQSPTHLIKTRGQQVTLRCSPKSGHDTVSWYQQALGQGPQFIFQYYEEEERQRGNFPDRFSGHQFPNYSSELNVNALLLGDSALYLCASSPPGVLGTEAFFGQGTRLTVV.

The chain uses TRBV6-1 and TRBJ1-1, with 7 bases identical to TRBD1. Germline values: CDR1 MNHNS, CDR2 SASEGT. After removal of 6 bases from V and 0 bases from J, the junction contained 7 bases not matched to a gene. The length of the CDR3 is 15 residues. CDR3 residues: CASRLGQAMNTEAFF. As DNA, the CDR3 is TGTGCCAGCAGACTAGGACAGGCGATGAACACTGAAGCTTTCTTT.